These 15 T cell receptor beta chains came from one sample sequenced in a study of blood T cell repertoires in COVID-19. Sequencing used immunoSEQ multiplex PCR; TCRdb keeps in-frame clones, though not all of them. The sample shows about 270,000 clones, 85% of them seen only once. Sequenced sample: peripheral blood. These TCRs come from a woman between 45 and 65 years old with active or convalescent COVID-19.

The rearrangement joins TRBV28 to TRBJ2-1; weak D call: TRBD2 (6 bases). In germline, CDR1 is MDHEN, CDR2 SYDVKM. The length of the CDR3 is 15 residues. V gave up 4 bases and J gave up 9 bases, with 19 bases separating them. DNA of the CDR3: TGTGCCAGCAGTTACCTCCCCGGAGGGGTCATTGAGCAGTTCTTC. It is translated as CASSYLPGGVIEQFF. The whole variable domain, filled in from reference TRBV28 and TRBJ2-1, reads DVKVTQSSRYLVKRTGEKVFLECVQDMDHENMFWYRQDPGLGLRLIYFSYDVKMKEKGDIPEGYSVSREKKERFSLILESASTNQTSMYLCASSYLPGGVIEQFFGPGTRLTVL.

V is TRBV7-8 and J is TRBJ1-1, with 7 nucleotides matching TRBD1. Germline lookup yields CDR1 SGHVS and CDR2 FQNEAQ. With V trimmed by 0 bases and J by 5 bases, 12 bases remained unmatched. This CDR3 has 17 residues. The CDR3 here is CASSLARGDRAGTEAFF. CDR3 sequence (DNA): TGTGCCAGCAGCTTAGCGCGGGGTGACAGGGCGGGAACTGAAGCTTTCTTT.

The sample holds one count of this clone. This chain connects TRBV5-1 to TRBJ2-2; no clear D gene. Trimming removed 1 base at V and 2 bases at J, with 6 bases between. Germline V gives CDR1 SGHRS, CDR2 YFSETQ. The CDR3 totals 14 residues. The CDR3 spells CASSLNTNTGELFF. The CDR3 region has the DNA TGCGCCAGCAGCTTGAACACAAACACCGGGGAGCTGTTTTTT. Together with reference TRBV5-1 and TRBJ2-2, the CDR3 gives the full variable domain: KAGVTQTPRYLIKTRGQQVTLSCSPISGHRSVSWYQQTPGQGLQFLFEYFSETQRNKGNFPGRFSGRQFSNSRSEMNVSTLELGDSALYLCASSLNTNTGELFFGEGSRLTVL.

The table lists this clone with a count of one. This chain uses TRBV7-2 with TRBJ2-1; TRBD2 matches 12 bases. V dropped 3 bases and J dropped 5; count of bases not matched to a gene: 5. The CDR3 contains 16 residues. Germline lookup yields CDR1 SGHTA and CDR2 FQGNSA. The CDR3 sequence is CASSFSTSGGHNEQFF. In DNA, the CDR3 is TGTGCCAGCAGCTTCTCGACTAGCGGGGGCCACAATGAGCAGTTCTTC. The variable domain in full, with the rest retrieved from reference TRBV7-2 and TRBJ2-1, is GAGVSQSPSNKVTEKGKDVELRCDPISGHTALYWYRQSLGQGLEFLIYFQGNSAPDKSGLPSDRFSAERTGGSVSTLTIQRTQQEDSAVYLCASSFSTSGGHNEQFFGPGTRLTVL.

The rearrangement joins TRBV30 to TRBJ1-2, with unresolved D. The V gene's germline CDR1 is GTSNPN and CDR2 SVGIG (reference sequence). Trimming cost V 4 bases and J 6 bases, with 6 bases left between them. The CDR3 extends over 10 amino acids. The CDR3 coding sequence is TGTGCCTGGAATCAAAATGGCTACACCTTC. Translation: CAWNQNGYTF.

The V call is TRBV6-5, the J call TRBJ2-5; D perhaps matches TRBD2 (5 bases). CDR1 is MNHEY, CDR2 SVGAGI, per germline. This CDR3 comprises 15 residues. Trimming took 6 bases from V and 1 from J, leaving 15 bases between them. CDR3 region: CASRLAWGAQETQYF. CDR3 bases: TGTGCCAGCAGGCTGGCTTGGGGAGCCCAAGAGACCCAGTACTTC.

This chain joins TRBV6-5 and TRBJ2-5; TRBD1 matches at 7 bases. Germline-derived CDR1 and CDR2 are MNHEY and SVGAGI. This CDR3 spans 13 amino acids. V dropped 1 base and J dropped 9; count of bases not matched to a gene: 5. The CDR3: CASSYYPDRSQYF. Written as DNA, the CDR3 is TGTGCCAGCAGTTACTATCCGGACAGGTCCCAGTACTTC.

The V call is TRBV6-5, the J call TRBJ1-2; the D gene is possibly TRBD1 (5 bases). Trimming removed 10 bases from V and 4 bases from J, with 13 bases in between. The CDR3 is 12 residues long. Germline CDR1 is MNHEY and CDR2 is SVGAGI. The CDR3 region has the DNA TGTGCCACACTCCGGGGGACCTATGGCTACACCTTC. Its translation: CATLRGTYGYTF.

The chain has TRBV28 and TRBJ1-1, with a tentative D call TRBD1 (5 bases). The CDR3 loop spans 16 amino acids. Germline CDR1 is MDHEN and CDR2 is SYDVKM. V lost 4 bases and J lost 4, with 19 bases in between. The CDR3 region has the DNA TGTGCCAGCAGTTCTCCCGGGGGTATGACGATCACTGAAGCTTTCTTT. It is translated as CASSSPGGMTITEAFF. Drawing the rest from reference TRBV28 and TRBJ1-1, the complete variable domain is DVKVTQSSRYLVKRTGEKVFLECVQDMDHENMFWYRQDPGLGLRLIYFSYDVKMKEKGDIPEGYSVSREKKERFSLILESASTNQTSMYLCASSSPGGMTITEAFFGQGTRLTVV.

The V call is TRBV12-5, the J call TRBJ2-2, with D unclear. V dropped 2 bases and J dropped 6 bases, with 16 bases sitting between them. The CDR3 is 16 amino acids. CDR1 LGHNT and CDR2 FRNRAP come from the germline V gene. The CDR3 is CASGLWADPGPGELFF. The DNA of the CDR3 is TGTGCTAGTGGTTTGTGGGCCGATCCCGGTCCCGGGGAGCTGTTTTTT.

V usage is TRBV27 and J usage is TRBJ1-2, with a weak D call TRBD1 (5 bases). Germline V gives CDR1 MNHEY, CDR2 SMNVEV (reference sequence). Trimming took off 4 bases at V and 2 bases at J, with 23 bases between the two ends. The CDR3 runs 18 residues. This chain's CDR3 is CASSSIGPSGVKNYGYTF. The CDR3 nucleotides are TGTGCCAGCAGTTCAATCGGCCCTTCGGGGGTTAAGAACTATGGCTACACCTTC.

The chain has TRBV6-4 and TRBJ2-3; possible D gene TRBD2, 6 bases. Trimming cost V 3 bases and J 4 bases, with 14 bases left between them. Germline values: CDR1 MRHNA, CDR2 SNTAGT. The CDR3 is made up of 15 amino acids. The CDR3 coding sequence is TGTGCCAGCAGTGATTACGGGAGAGGGTCAGATACGCAGTATTTT. Its translation: CASSDYGRGSDTQYF.

This clone was seen once. The rearrangement joins TRBV7-9 to TRBJ2-1; the match to TRBD2 covers 13 bases. The CDR3 covers 13 residues. V lost 5 bases to trimming and J lost 9 bases; unmatched junction nucleotides: 1. Germline loops: CDR1 SEHNR, CDR2 FQNEAQ (reference sequence). This CDR3 is CASSRTSGSEQFF. In DNA form, the CDR3 reads TGTGCCAGCAGCCGGACTAGCGGGAGTGAGCAGTTCTTC.

This clone was recorded only once. This chain uses TRBV4-1 with TRBJ2-1, with D maybe TRBD2 (5 bases). Trimming took off 0 bases at V and 11 bases at J, with 11 bases between the two ends. CDR3 length equals 13 residues. From germline, CDR1 is MGHRA and CDR2 YSYEKL. Here the CDR3 reads CASSQERRTQQFF. The DNA for the CDR3 is TGCGCCAGCAGCCAAGAAAGGAGGACTCAGCAGTTCTTC.

CDR3 in DNA: TGTGCCAGTAGTATCACAGGGGTTACCAGTAGGAGCACTGAAGCTTTCTTT. Protein product: CASSITGVTSRSTEAFF. V and J are TRBV19 and TRBJ1-1; 7 bases fit TRBD1. Germline CDR1 and CDR2: LNHDA and SQIVND (reference sequence). The CDR3 covers 17 residues. V dropped 3 bases and J dropped 4; count of bases not matched to a gene: 14. The full variable domain, rest sourced from reference TRBV19 and TRBJ1-1, is DGGITQSPKYLFRKEGQNVTLSCEQNLNHDAMYWYRQDPGQGLRLIYYSQIVNDFQKGDIAEGYSVSREKKESFPLTVTSAQKNPTAFYLCASSITGVTSRSTEAFFGQGTRLTVV.